This entry features one TCR beta chain sequence. The data belong to a study of blood T cell repertoires in COVID-19. The CDR3 runs 13 residues. Trimming stripped 2 bases from V and 4 bases from J, with 8 bases between. Sequenced by immunoSEQ multiplex PCR; TCRdb stores in-frame clones only, minus some. The profile shows about 110,000 clones, roughly four fifths of them singletons. The chain links TRBV12-3 or TRBV12-4 to TRBJ1-1; D not resolved. This receptor was identified in a man in his 70s with acute or convalescent COVID-19. Source material: peripheral blood. CDR3: CASSLKEVTEAFF. As DNA, the CDR3 is TGTGCCAGCAGTTTAAAAGAGGTCACTGAAGCTTTCTTT.